These 28 T cell receptor beta chains were all obtained from the same sample, sequenced in a study of OX40 agonist ivuxolimab in advanced cancers. Here immunoSEQ multiplex PCR was the method, and the copy in TCRdb shows in-frame clones only, minus some. The table includes over 35,000 clones, approximately 87% detected once. The sequenced sample was CD4+ or CD8+ T cells sorted from blood, obtained in a trial of the OX40 agonist ivuxolimab. The receptors here all came from an adult with an advanced solid tumor such as melanoma, head and neck, liver or kidney cancer.

The V call is TRBV5-4, the J call TRBJ2-5, with D possibly being TRBD1 or TRBD2 (5 bases each). Germline CDR1 is SGHNT and CDR2 is YYREEE (reference sequence). This CDR3 comprises 14 residues. V was trimmed by 0 bases and J by 4 bases, leaving 10 bases between them. The CDR3 region is CASSLVGEPETQYF. CDR3 nucleotides: TGTGCCAGCAGCTTGGTGGGGGAGCCAGAGACCCAGTACTTC. Looking up the rest from reference TRBV5-4 and TRBJ2-5 gives the full variable domain: ETGVTQSPTHLIKTRGQQVTLRCSSQSGHNTVSWYQQALGQGPQFIFQYYREEENGRGNFPPRFSGLQFPNYSSELNVNALELDDSALYLCASSLVGEPETQYFGPGTRLLVL.

This sequence joins TRBV19 and TRBJ2-5; the D gene is possibly TRBD1 (6 bases). The CDR3 extends over 16 amino acids. V gave up 2 bases and J gave up 7 bases, with 20 bases separating them. Germline CDR1 LNHDA, CDR2 SQIVND (reference sequence). CDR3 region: CASSIRDNQMMVTQYF. The CDR3 DNA reads as TGTGCCAGTAGTATAAGGGACAACCAGATGATGGTGACCCAGTACTTC.

The V call is TRBV7-2, the J call TRBJ2-7; the D gene is possibly TRBD2 (6 bases). The CDR3 consists of 13 residues. Germline CDR1 and CDR2: SGHTA and FQGNSA. V lost 5 bases and J lost 7, with 15 bases in between. CDR3 coding DNA: TGTGCCAGCAGCCCCGGGTGGGGGGTTGAGCAGTACTTC. Protein product: CASSPGWGVEQYF.

The rearrangement links TRBV7-8 to TRBJ2-7; 9 bases fit TRBD2. Germline values: CDR1 SGHVS, CDR2 FQNEAQ. The CDR3 is made up of 15 amino acids. J was trimmed by 1 base and V by 1 base; bases with no gene match: 2. Written as DNA, the CDR3 is TGTGCCAGCAGCTTAGTGCTAGCGGGGTCCTACGAGCAGTACTTC. Translated: CASSLVLAGSYEQYF.

The V gene is TRBV7-7, the J gene TRBJ1-1; the D is unclear. V was cut by 6 bases and J by 0 bases, with 11 bases left in between. This CDR3 comprises 14 residues. Per the germline V gene, CDR1 is SSHAT and CDR2 is FNYEAQ (reference sequence). The CDR3 DNA is TGTGCCAGCAGTCCCCCGCCCGTGAACACTGAAGCTTTCTTT. This encodes CASSPPPVNTEAFF.

This clone was seen a few times. The rearrangement joins TRBV6-5 to TRBJ2-2; weak D call: TRBD2 (6 bases). The germline gives CDR1 MNHEY, CDR2 SVGAGI. This CDR3 is built from 15 residues. V was trimmed by 10 bases and J by 5 bases, leaving 20 bases between them. The CDR3 here is CATPTRRDGTGELFF. For the CDR3, the DNA is TGTGCCACACCAACAAGGCGGGATGGGACCGGGGAGCTGTTTTTT.

V gene TRBV13 combines with J gene TRBJ2-5; D is unresolved. Trimming took 2 bases from V and 5 from J, leaving 6 bases between them. This CDR3 spans 12 amino acids. Germline loops: CDR1 PRHDT, CDR2 FYEKMQ (reference sequence). CDR3 region: CASSLSAETQYF. The CDR3 coding sequence is TGTGCCAGCAGCTTAAGTGCTGAGACCCAGTACTTC. Drawing the rest from reference TRBV13 and TRBJ2-5, the complete variable domain is AAGVIQSPRHLIKEKRETATLKCYPIPRHDTVYWYQQGPGQDPQFLISFYEKMQSDKGSIPDRFSAQQFSDYHSELNMSSLELGDSALYFCASSLSAETQYFGPGTRLLVL.

The V call is TRBV29-1, the J call TRBJ2-3; 10 bases align to TRBD2. The germline V gene has CDR1 SQVTM and CDR2 ANQGSEA. CDR3 size: 17 residues. J lost 4 bases, V lost 1 base, and 11 bases had no gene match. In nucleotides, the CDR3 is TGCAGCGTTGAAGCCCTAGAAGCGGGGGGGCTGTCAGATACGCAGTATTTT. Amino acids: CSVEALEAGGLSDTQYF.

V and J are TRBV5-1 and TRBJ1-5; 9 nucleotides agree with TRBD1. The CDR3 length is 14 residues. V was clipped by 0 bases and J by 6 bases; unmatched bases: 1. In germline, CDR1 is SGHRS, CDR2 YFSETQ. CDR3 residues: CASSLVTGGQPQHF. The DNA for the CDR3 is TGCGCCAGCAGCTTGGTGACAGGGGGTCAGCCCCAGCATTTT.

The CDR3 loop reads CASRQGAQNTEAFF. CDR3 DNA sequence: TGTGCCAGCAGGCAGGGGGCGCAGAACACTGAAGCTTTCTTT. The chain employs TRBV6-1 and TRBJ1-1; 8 bases line up with TRBD1. The CDR3 runs to 14 residues. The V gene end was trimmed by 6 bases and the J gene end by 1 base; junction bases not matched to a gene: 4. CDR1 MNHNS and CDR2 SASEGT come from the germline V gene.

This rearrangement joins TRBV23-1 to TRBJ2-5, with 11 nucleotides matching TRBD2. TRBV23-1 is an open reading frame whose function is uncertain. With 3 bases clipped from V and 1 base from J, the junction kept 7 bases outside the gene matches. The CDR3 extends over 17 amino acids. CDR3 region: CASSQRGTSGTQETQYF. As DNA, the CDR3 is TGCGCCAGCAGTCAGAGGGGGACTAGCGGAACCCAAGAGACCCAGTACTTC.

CDR3 coding DNA: TGTGCCAGCAGTGACGGCAATTCCGGGGATACGCAGTATTTT. It specifies CASSDGNSGDTQYF. The chain recombines TRBV6-4 with TRBJ2-3; D is ambiguous. In germline, CDR1 is MRHNA, CDR2 SNTAGT. V lost 2 bases, J lost 6 bases, and 12 bases lay in between. CDR3 size: 14 residues.

The chain employs TRBV7-8 and TRBJ2-5; either TRBD1 or TRBD2 may fit D (5 bases each). The J call is uncertain, as TRBJ2-7 better fits the DNA end. The length of the CDR3 is 16 residues. Germline CDR1 reads SGHVS; CDR2 reads FQNEAQ. CDR3 sequence reads: CASSLAGPRTPNEQYF. The CDR3 coding sequence is TGTGCCAGCAGCTTAGCGGGACCGAGGACCCCGAACGAGCAGTACTTC.

The chain links TRBV7-9 to TRBJ1-1; possibly TRBD1 for D (5 bases). The V gene lost 7 bases and the J gene lost 10 bases, with 31 bases spanning the gap. CDR3 length: 17 residues. Germline V gene lookup returns CDR1 SEHNR and CDR2 FQNEAQ (reference sequence). In nucleotides, the CDR3 is TGTGCCAGCAATTCCGATTCGACGGGGGTATCCGTCCGTGGAGCTTTCTTT. Translated: CASNSDSTGVSVRGAFF.

The gene calls are TRBV4-1 and TRBJ1-5; possibly TRBD1 for D (6 bases). The CDR3 spans 15 residues. V was pared by 4 bases and J by 5 bases, with 15 bases between. Germline lookup yields CDR1 MGHRA and CDR2 YSYEKL. DNA of the CDR3: TGCGCCAGCAGCCCAGGGGTAGGTATCGATCAGCCCCAGCATTTT. Its protein is CASSPGVGIDQPQHF.

The chain uses TRBV5-8 and TRBJ1-4, with unresolved D. V was trimmed by 6 bases and J by 5 bases, leaving 20 bases between them. This CDR3 has 16 residues. CDR1 and CDR2 (germline): SGHTS, YDEGEE. DNA of the CDR3: TGTGCCAGCACTTTCTCCGTGGGCGGACTGAATGAAAAACTGTTTTTT. It is translated as CASTFSVGGLNEKLFF.

The CDR3 DNA follows: TGTGCCAGCAGTTTACGGGGGCAGGAGTTCTTC. Its translation: CASSLRGQEFF. The chain uses TRBV27 and TRBJ2-1; D might be TRBD1 or TRBD2, each matching 6 bases. The V gene's germline CDR1 is MNHEY and CDR2 SMNVEV (reference sequence). The length of the CDR3 is 11 residues. The germline V and J ends were trimmed by 2 bases and 14 bases, with 10 bases remaining between them.

This clone was observed a handful of times. The chain couples TRBV2 to TRBJ1-1, with TRBD1 matching over 8 bases. V trimming: 5 bases; J trimming: 7 bases; junction bases outside the gene matches: 9. CDR1 is SNHLY and CDR2 is FYNNEI in the germline V gene. The CDR3 covers 14 residues. Written as DNA, the CDR3 is TGTGCCAGCAGTCCCCGACAGGGGCAGGGTGAAGCTTTCTTT. The encoded protein is CASSPRQGQGEAFF.

The chain carries TRBV19 and TRBJ2-5; TRBD1 matches 10 bases. The DNA end is a closer match to TRBJ2-7, so the J assignment may be wrong. The CDR3 is 14 amino acids. The germline gives CDR1 LNHDA, CDR2 SQIVND (reference sequence). The CDR3 DNA reads as TGTGCCAGTAGTATGGGGGACAGGGGCCACGAGCAGTACTTC. It yields the protein CASSMGDRGHEQYF.

CDR3 nucleotide sequence: TGCAGCGTTGAAGGGGGCCTAGGCGGGAGGGCCGTGGCAGATACGCAGTATTTT. Its protein is CSVEGGLGGRAVADTQYF. This chain connects TRBV29-1 to TRBJ2-3, with 9 positions matching TRBD2. Germline trimming cut 1 base from V and 4 bases from J; bases unmatched to any gene: 15. The germline V gene encodes CDR1 SQVTM and CDR2 ANQGSEA. CDR3 size: 18 residues.

This chain joins TRBV7-7 and TRBJ2-1, with 7 bases fitting TRBD2. This CDR3 comprises 13 residues. Germline lookup yields CDR1 SSHAT and CDR2 FNYEAQ (reference sequence). The J segment lost 6 bases and the V segment lost 5 bases, leaving 4 bases of the junction unmatched. As DNA, the CDR3 is TGTGCCAGCAGCCTCCGACTAGCCAATGAGCAGTTCTTC. It yields the protein CASSLRLANEQFF.

The chain combines TRBV6-6 with TRBJ1-1; 7 nucleotides align to TRBD1. The junction had 6 bases not matched to a gene; V was cut back by 5 bases and J by 3 bases. CDR1 is MNHNY, CDR2 SVGAGI, per germline (reference sequence). This CDR3 is built from 14 residues. The CDR3 nucleotides are TGTGCCAGCAGTCCACACAGGGGAGACACTGAAGCTTTCTTT. Its translation is CASSPHRGDTEAFF.

The V gene is TRBV7-2, the J gene TRBJ2-3; TRBD2 matches at 7 bases. The CDR3 contains 14 residues. After removal of 4 bases from V and 3 bases from J, the junction contained 4 bases not matched to a gene. Germline loops: CDR1 SGHTA, CDR2 FQGNSA. In nucleotides, the CDR3 is TGTGCCAGCAGCTCCAGCGGGATAACAGATACGCAGTATTTT. Translated, it gives CASSSSGITDTQYF.

The genes are TRBV28 and TRBJ1-2, with D unclear. The germline CDR1 and CDR2 sequences are MDHEN and SYDVKM. The CDR3 consists of 11 residues. Deletions cut 6 bases from V and 1 base from J, with 3 bases between. CDR3 bases: TGTGCCAGCAGGAATAACTATGGCTACACCTTC. Protein product: CASRNNYGYTF.

The rearrangement links TRBV4-1 to TRBJ2-1; D perhaps matches TRBD2 (5 bases). This CDR3 spans 15 amino acids. Germline CDR1 reads MGHRA; CDR2 reads YSYEKL. V shed 1 base and J shed 4 bases, with 11 bases lying between them. DNA for the CDR3: TGCGCCAGCAGCCAAGCCGGGGTCGCATACAATGAGCAGTTCTTC. Its translation: CASSQAGVAYNEQFF.

The J gene is TRBJ2-3, the V gene TRBV11-2; the match to TRBD2 covers 8 bases. The germline gives CDR1 SGHAT, CDR2 FQNNGV. Trimming cost V 7 bases and J 5 bases; bases outside gene matches: 17. This CDR3 is built from 17 residues. The CDR3 DNA reads TGTGCCAGCACCCACCGGCTAGCGGGTTCCGAGGGAGATACGCAGTATTTT. It encodes CASTHRLAGSEGDTQYF.

V usage is TRBV27 and J usage is TRBJ2-1, with 8 bases matching TRBD2. J was trimmed by 7 bases and V by 3 bases; bases with no gene match: 5. The CDR3 extends over 14 amino acids. Germline lookup yields CDR1 MNHEY and CDR2 SMNVEV (reference sequence). The CDR3 reads CASSFGTSRNEQFF. The CDR3 region has the DNA TGTGCCAGCAGTTTTGGGACTAGTAGGAATGAGCAGTTCTTC.

The CDR3 loop reads CASTLAPAQETQYF. The CDR3 DNA is TGTGCCAGCACGCTAGCTCCCGCACAAGAGACCCAGTACTTC. The chain carries TRBV2 and TRBJ2-5; D is perhaps TRBD2 (5 bases). The CDR3 is 14 residues long. From germline, CDR1 is SNHLY and CDR2 FYNNEI. V was clipped by 7 bases and J by 2 bases, with 14 bases between them.